Each of the 9 T cell receptor beta chains below was sequenced from the same sample in a study of T cells in Graves' hyperthyroidism and ophthalmopathy (dated by TCRdb to between 2018 and 2021). The library was made by multiplex PCR. The sequencer was an Illumina HiSeq 2000. TCR beta CDR3 regions were amplified from RNA transcripts. A first-round RT-PCR of the TCR CDR3 used the HTBI primer set with the Qiagen OneStep RT-PCR kit. TCRdb applied fastp at Q25 and MiXCR to the public reads, then kept only in-frame beta chains. Duplicate CDR3 protein sequences are folded into a single record with the most common DNA and genes. In this sample the table shows about 840,000 distinct CDR3 sequences, over 35% of which occur a single time. The ten largest clones take up over 8% of the sample. The sample taken for sequencing was blood. The receptors were sampled from a man in his late teens or twenties with Graves' hyperthyroidism.

The chain recombines TRBV12-5 with TRBJ2-5, with D perhaps assigned TRBD1 or TRBD2 (5 bases each). Germline V CDR1 and CDR2: LGHNT, FRNRAP. The CDR3 has 15 amino acids. Trimming pared 5 bases from V and 5 bases from J, leaving 18 bases between. CDR3 DNA sequence: TGTGCTAGTGGTAAGCCGGGACCCTCGAGGGAGACCCAGTACTTC. Translated, it gives CASGKPGPSRETQYF.

This clonotype was picked up many times. The chain combines TRBV20-1 with TRBJ1-2; TRBD1 agrees at 7 bases. CDR1 is DFQATT and CDR2 is SNEGSKA in the germline V gene (reference sequence). The CDR3 is made up of 14 amino acids. J was trimmed by 5 bases and V by 6 bases; bases with no gene match: 12. CDR3 bases: TGCAGTGCCGTCCTTCTAACAGGGGATTATGGCTACACCTTC. It is translated as CSAVLLTGDYGYTF.

This chain connects TRBV7-9 to TRBJ1-1, with a possible D match to TRBD1 (6 bases). Germline lookup yields CDR1 SEHNR and CDR2 FQNEAQ (reference sequence). V shed 5 bases and J shed 4 bases, with 23 bases lying between them. The CDR3 spans 17 residues. The CDR3 spells CASSQPGQRRVRTEAFF. CDR3 nucleotides: TGTGCCAGCAGCCAACCCGGACAGCGAAGGGTGCGCACTGAAGCTTTCTTT.

Ten or more counts support this clonotype. The V and J genes are TRBV7-7 and TRBJ1-2; tentative D call: TRBD1 (5 bases). Germline CDR1 reads SSHAT; CDR2 reads FNYEAQ (reference sequence). The CDR3 extends over 17 amino acids. Trimming removed 1 base at V and 1 base at J, with 16 bases between. CDR3 DNA sequence: TGTGCCAGCAGCTTAGATCCCCGGGGCGAATTTAACTATGGCTACACCTTC. Amino acids: CASSLDPRGEFNYGYTF.

A few counts support this clonotype. This sequence joins TRBV7-9 and TRBJ1-1, with D hard to call. CDR3 length: 12 amino acids. CDR1 and CDR2 from the germline V gene are SEHNR and FQNEAQ (reference sequence). The V end was cut by 6 bases, the J end by 7 bases, with 12 bases between. CDR3: CASSSLDGEAFF. DNA of the CDR3: TGTGCCAGCAGTTCCTTAGACGGTGAAGCTTTCTTT. The full variable domain, in which reference TRBV7-9 and TRBJ1-1 provide the parts outside the CDR3, is DTGVSQNPRHKITKRGQNVTFRCDPISEHNRLYWYRQTLGQGPEFLTYFQNEAQLEKSRLLSDRFSAERPKGSFSTLEIQRTEQGDSAMYLCASSSLDGEAFFGQGTRLTVV.

This clonotype was detected many times. V usage is TRBV19 and J usage is TRBJ1-1; D gene ambiguous. V lost 5 bases, J lost 1 base, and 8 bases lay in between. There are 13 residues in the CDR3. The germline CDR1 and CDR2 sequences are LNHDA and SQIVND (reference sequence). CDR3 sequence reads: CASSDRANTEAFF. CDR3 bases: TGTGCCAGTAGTGACCGGGCGAACACTGAAGCTTTCTTT. The full variable domain, in which reference TRBV19 and TRBJ1-1 provide the parts outside the CDR3, is DGGITQSPKYLFRKEGQNVTLSCEQNLNHDAMYWYRQDPGQGLRLIYYSQIVNDFQKGDIAEGYSVSREKKESFPLTVTSAQKNPTAFYLCASSDRANTEAFFGQGTRLTVV.

The chain combines TRBV18 with TRBJ1-1, with D unclear. Trimming left V 3 bases short and J 4 bases short, with 12 bases between. Germline values: CDR1 KGHSH, CDR2 LQKENI. There are 14 residues in the CDR3. CDR3 protein: CASSPDPLGTEAFF. The CDR3 DNA reads TGTGCCAGCTCACCGGACCCGTTGGGCACTGAAGCTTTCTTT.

The V call is TRBV20-1, the J call TRBJ1-1, with a possible D match to TRBD1 (6 bases). Germline lookup yields CDR1 DFQATT and CDR2 SNEGSKA (reference sequence). This CDR3 is 15 amino acids long. The V end was cut by 0 bases, the J end by 0 bases, with 11 bases between. In DNA form, the CDR3 reads TGCAGTGCTAGAGATAACAGGGTCATGAACACTGAAGCTTTCTTT. Its protein product is CSARDNRVMNTEAFF.

This clonotype was counted at least ten times. The gene calls are TRBV14 and TRBJ1-2; possible D gene TRBD1, 6 bases. The V end was cut by 1 base, the J end by 2 bases, with 14 bases between. The CDR3 sequence is 16 residues long. The V gene's germline CDR1 is SGHDN and CDR2 FVKESK. The CDR3 spells CASSQVTTGLNYGYTF. The CDR3 DNA sequence: TGTGCCAGCAGCCAAGTTACAACAGGGCTAAACTATGGCTACACCTTC.